This T cell receptor beta chain was recovered during a study of shared clonotypes between healthy human individuals. Study overall: Per donor, CD8 memory used one plate, CD8 naive used two, CD4 memory used three and CD4 naive used three.

At deep level, the assay was performed. The table came from immunoSEQ multiplex PCR; TCRdb's copy has only in-frame clones and leaves some out. The sample lists around 2.5 million clones, approximately 94% occurring once. The length of the CDR3 is 13 residues. Trimming pared 1 base from V and 7 bases from J, leaving 10 bases between. Germline V gives CDR1 MNHEY, CDR2 SMNVEV (reference sequence). Specimen: naive CD4+ T cells from PBMCs. Subset reported: CD45RA+ positively selected. The sequence derives from a man younger than 35 in good health. Some clones in this sample may be carry-over from other donors' samples. This sequence joins TRBV27 and TRBJ1-1; D gene unclear. This CDR3 is CASSLWAVGEAFF. Written as DNA, the CDR3 is TGTGCCAGCAGTTTATGGGCAGTAGGTGAAGCTTTCTTT.